A selection of T cell receptor beta chains follows, all from one sample in a study of blood T cell repertoires in COVID-19. Sequencing used immunoSEQ multiplex PCR; TCRdb keeps in-frame clones, though not all of them. This table has some 250,000 clones, more than 85% appearing once. The sequencing input was PBMCs or T cells enriched from blood (not recorded which). All receptors derive from a man in his forties or fifties who had recovered from COVID-19. The CDR3 runs from the conserved cysteine through the conserved F or W. The order of the fields is J gene, clone size, D gene, V gene, CDR3 protein, CDR3 DNA. The D gene is left open where the match is weak. The size field is filled for only some rows; it gives once, few, many or a size class.

>TRBJ1-1|NA|NA|TRBV19
CASSRDDRRNTEAFF
TGTGCCAGTAGTCGCGACGACAGGAGAAACACTGAAGCTTTCTTT
>TRBJ2-5|many|TRBD2|TRBV6-1
CASSELAGGPETQYF
TGTGCCAGCAGTGAACTAGCGGGGGGGCCAGAGACCCAGTACTTC
>TRBJ1-1|NA|NA|TRBV5-6
CASSLRDQYEKSEAFF
TGTGCCAGCAGCTTGCGGGATCAATATGAGAAAAGTGAAGCTTTCTTT
>TRBJ2-7|NA|TRBD2|TRBV5-5
CASSATGTTAIYEQYF
TGTGCCAGCAGCGCGACCGGGACTACAGCTATCTACGAGCAGTACTTC
>TRBJ2-1|NA|TRBD1|TRBV5-1
CASSLLRQGMNNEQFF
TGCGCCAGCAGCTTACTCCGACAGGGAATGAACAATGAGCAGTTCTTC
>TRBJ1-2|NA|TRBD1|TRBV19
CASSIGIGQERTETTYFSSGYTF
TGTGCCAGTAGTATTGGAATCGGACAGGAAAGAACTGAAACCACCTATTTCTCTTCCGGCTACACCTTC
>TRBJ1-1|NA|NA|TRBV11-2
CASSWGSGAFF
TGTGCCAGCAGCTGGGGCTCTGGTGCTTTCTTT
>TRBJ2-5|NA|TRBD2|TRBV11-2
CASSSLRLAGQETQYF
TGTGCCAGCAGCTCCCTCCGACTAGCGGGACAAGAGACCCAGTACTTC
>TRBJ1-4|NA|NA|TRBV5-5
CASSLVTGDEKLFF
TGTGCCAGCAGCTTGGTTACGGGTGATGAAAAACTGTTTTTT
>TRBJ1-1|NA|NA|TRBV19
CASSLQGLNTEAFF
TGTGCCAGTAGTCTACAGGGTTTGAACACTGAAGCTTTCTTT
>TRBJ1-3|NA|NA|TRBV3-1/TRBV3-2
CASSRDSSGNTIYF
TGTGCCAGCAGCCGAGACAGCTCTGGAAACACCATATATTTT
>TRBJ1-5|NA|TRBD1|TRBV18
CASSRGQDDQPQHF
TGTGCCAGCTCACGCGGACAGGATGATCAGCCCCAGCATTTT
>TRBJ2-3|NA|TRBD2|TRBV10-3
CAILAGGSTDTQYF
TGTGCCATCCTAGCGGGAGGTTCCACAGATACGCAGTATTTT
>TRBJ1-6|few|NA|TRBV19
CASNIAGRNNSPLHF
TGTGCCAGTAACATTGCTGGGAGAAATAATTCACCCCTCCACTTT
>TRBJ2-5|once|TRBD2|TRBV4-3
CASSQENGHEIGLAGETQYF
TGCGCCAGCAGCCAAGAAAATGGGCATGAAATCGGACTAGCGGGAGAGACCCAGTACTTC
>TRBJ1-1|NA|NA|TRBV28
CASSPGGMNTEAFF
TGTGCCAGCAGCCCAGGAGGGATGAACACTGAAGCTTTCTTT
>TRBJ2-1|NA|TRBD2|TRBV7-8
CASSLGTSGKLSYNEQFF
TGTGCCAGCAGCTTAGGGACTAGCGGAAAACTCTCCTACAATGAGCAGTTCTTC
>TRBJ2-5|NA|TRBD2|TRBV7-9
CASSSPGLAGTIQETQYF
TGTGCCAGCAGCTCCCCGGGGTTAGCGGGGACAATACAAGAGACCCAGTACTTC
>TRBJ2-7|NA|NA|TRBV19
CASSIPGSYEQYF
TGTGCCAGTAGTATTCCGGGCTCCTACGAGCAGTACTTC
>TRBJ2-7|NA|TRBD2|TRBV5-1
CARLELAVVTVCHEQYF
TGCGCCCGCCTCGAACTAGCGGTAGTCACAGTTTGTCACGAGCAGTACTTC
>TRBJ1-6|NA|TRBD1|TRBV7-2
CASSAQGDNSPLHF
TGTGCCAGCAGCGCTCAGGGGGATAATTCACCCCTCCACTTT
>TRBJ1-5|NA|TRBD1|TRBV27
CASRYSGTGVSNQPQHF
TGTGCCAGCAGGTACTCCGGGACAGGGGTTTCCAATCAGCCCCAGCATTTT
>TRBJ1-3|NA|NA|TRBV5-4
CASSLPHAAGSGNTIYF
TGTGCCAGCAGCTTGCCCCACGCTGCGGGTTCTGGAAACACCATATATTTT
>TRBJ2-7|NA|NA|TRBV27
CASSLGGGLSYEQYF
TGTGCCAGCAGTTTAGGTGGGGGCCTCTCCTACGAGCAGTACTTC
>TRBJ2-7|NA|NA|TRBV18
CASSPVLRETYEQYF
TGTGCCAGCTCACCCGTGCTCAGGGAAACGTACGAGCAGTACTTC
>TRBJ2-1|NA|NA|TRBV19
CASSFDGLKVF
TGTGCCAGTAGTTTTGACGGACTAAAGGTCTTC
>TRBJ2-3|NA|TRBD2|TRBV19
CASSIWAGVPADTQYF
TGTGCCAGTAGTATATGGGCGGGAGTGCCCGCAGATACGCAGTATTTT
>TRBJ2-3|NA|NA|TRBV6-2/TRBV6-3
CASSRADTQYF
TGTGCCAGCAGCCGCGCTGATACGCAGTATTTT
>TRBJ2-5|NA|NA|TRBV5-1
CANIRGTQYF
TGCGCCAACATACGAGGGACCCAGTACTTC
>TRBJ1-5|NA|NA|TRBV7-9
CASSLGQFSNQPQHF
TGTGCCAGCAGCTTAGGGCAGTTTAGCAATCAGCCCCAGCATTTT
>TRBJ1-1|NA|NA|TRBV5-1
CASRLGLAEAFF
TGCGCCAGCAGGTTGGGGCTCGCTGAAGCTTTCTTT
>TRBJ1-2|NA|NA|TRBV4-1
CASSQDWQANYGYTF
TGCGCCAGCAGCCAAGATTGGCAGGCTAACTATGGCTACACCTTC
>TRBJ2-1|NA|NA|TRBV4-1
CASSPSSGFKAYNEQFF
TGCGCCAGCAGCCCATCCTCCGGGTTTAAGGCCTACAATGAGCAGTTCTTC
>TRBJ1-1|NA|TRBD1|TRBV15
CATSTRDRGTEAFF
TGTGCCACCAGCACGCGGGACAGGGGGACTGAAGCTTTCTTT
>TRBJ1-2|NA|TRBD1|TRBV28
CASSPLGTGFSLVHTF
TGTGCCAGCAGTCCCCTCGGGACAGGGTTTAGTCTTGTCCACACCTTC
>TRBJ1-2|NA|NA|TRBV19
CASSMVATYGYTF
TGTGCCAGTAGTATGGTCGCCACATATGGCTACACCTTC
>TRBJ2-2|NA|NA|TRBV18
CASRIPGTNTGELFF
TGTGCCAGCCGGATACCGGGGACGAACACCGGGGAGCTGTTTTTT
>TRBJ2-7|NA|TRBD2|TRBV4-3
CASSQVLLAGVYEQYF
TGCGCCAGCAGCCAAGTTTTGCTAGCGGGAGTATACGAGCAGTACTTC
>TRBJ1-3|once|NA|TRBV7-2
CASSLQGRSGNTIYF
TGTGCCAGCAGCTTACAGGGGCGCTCTGGAAACACCATATATTTT
>TRBJ2-2|NA|TRBD2|TRBV7-7
CASSPGTSGRESNTGELFF
TGTGCCAGCAGCCCAGGGACTAGCGGGAGGGAGTCGAACACCGGGGAGCTGTTTTTT
>TRBJ2-1|NA|NA|TRBV19
CASSISRYNEQFF
TGTGCCAGTAGTATCTCCAGGTACAATGAGCAGTTCTTC
>TRBJ1-2|NA|NA|TRBV7-8
CASSLETGIYGYTF
TGTGCCAGCAGCTTAGAAACAGGGATCTATGGCTACACCTTC
>TRBJ2-3|NA|NA|TRBV10-3
CAISEASRGFTNTDTQYF
TGTGCCATCAGTGAGGCCTCCAGGGGTTTTACTAACACAGATACGCAGTATTTT
>TRBJ2-2|NA|NA|TRBV2
CASSDRRGDTGELFF
TGTGCCAGCAGTGATCGGCGGGGAGACACCGGGGAGCTGTTTTTT
>TRBJ2-2|NA|TRBD2|TRBV6-5
CASSLAGANGELFF
TGTGCCAGCAGTCTAGCGGGAGCTAACGGGGAGCTGTTTTTT
>TRBJ1-3|NA|NA|TRBV19
CASSNPGEGSGNTIYF
TGTGCCAGTAGTAACCCCGGGGAGGGCTCTGGAAACACCATATATTTT
>TRBJ1-1|NA|TRBD1|TRBV5-1
CASSLQGMNTEAFF
TGCGCCAGCAGCTTACAGGGGATGAACACTGAAGCTTTCTTT
>TRBJ2-7|NA|TRBD1|TRBV5-8
CASSLAMAGGSYEQYF
TGTGCCAGCAGCTTGGCTATGGCAGGGGGCAGCTACGAGCAGTACTTC
>TRBJ2-7|NA|TRBD2|TRBV7-2
CASSPIAGGFDSYEQYF
TGTGCCAGCAGCCCAATAGCGGGAGGATTCGATTCCTACGAGCAGTACTTC
>TRBJ2-2|NA|NA|TRBV7-3
CASSLLMGATGELFF
TGTGCCAGCAGCCTGCTGATGGGGGCCACCGGGGAGCTGTTTTTT
>TRBJ2-7|few|TRBD2|TRBV4-3
CASSQDSTSGRQYF
TGCGCCAGCAGCCAAGATTCAACTAGCGGGAGACAGTACTTC
>TRBJ2-7|NA|NA|TRBV5-1
CASSNPGGAYEQYF
TGCGCCAGCAGCAACCCAGGAGGTGCCTACGAGCAGTACTTC
>TRBJ2-7|NA|TRBD2|TRBV27
CASSKREGRYEQYF
TGTGCCAGCAGCAAGCGGGAGGGCCGATACGAGCAGTACTTC
>TRBJ2-1|NA|TRBD2|TRBV2
CASSQTSGRVNNEQFF
TGTGCCAGCAGCCAGACTAGCGGGAGGGTTAACAATGAGCAGTTCTTC
>TRBJ2-7|NA|TRBD1|TRBV30
CAWTSGTGYEDEQYF
TGTGCCTGGACAAGCGGGACAGGGTATGAGGACGAGCAGTACTTC
>TRBJ2-7|NA|NA|TRBV18
CASSQLNYEQYF
TGTGCCAGCTCACAGCTAAATTACGAGCAGTACTTC
>TRBJ1-4|NA|TRBD1|TRBV28
CASIRPGQGHEKLFF
TGTGCCAGCATCCGGCCGGGACAGGGGCACGAAAAACTGTTTTTT
>TRBJ1-5|NA|NA|TRBV5-1
CASSPWGQNNQPQHF
TGCGCCAGCAGTCCTTGGGGGCAGAATAATCAGCCCCAGCATTTT
>TRBJ1-2|NA|NA|TRBV30
CAWGRDNLLLGTF
TGTGCCTGGGGCCGGGACAACCTGCTTCTGGGGACCTTC
>TRBJ2-3|NA|TRBD1|TRBV30
CAYQTGADTQYF
TGTGCCTACCAGACAGGGGCAGATACGCAGTATTTT